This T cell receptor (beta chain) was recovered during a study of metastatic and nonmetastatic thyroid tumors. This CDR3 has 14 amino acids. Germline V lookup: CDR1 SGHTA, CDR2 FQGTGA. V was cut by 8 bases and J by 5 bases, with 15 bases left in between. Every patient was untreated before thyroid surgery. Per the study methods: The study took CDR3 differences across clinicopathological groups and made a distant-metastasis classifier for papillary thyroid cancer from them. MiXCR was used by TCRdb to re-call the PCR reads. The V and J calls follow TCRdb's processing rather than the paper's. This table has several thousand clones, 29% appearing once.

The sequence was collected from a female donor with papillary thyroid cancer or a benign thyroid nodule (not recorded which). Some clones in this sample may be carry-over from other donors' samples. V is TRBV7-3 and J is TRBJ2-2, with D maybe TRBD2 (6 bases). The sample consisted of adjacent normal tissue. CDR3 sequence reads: CASGAGSLTGELFF. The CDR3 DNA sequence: TGTGCCAGCGGCGCGGGATCTCTTACCGGGGAGCTGTTTTTT.